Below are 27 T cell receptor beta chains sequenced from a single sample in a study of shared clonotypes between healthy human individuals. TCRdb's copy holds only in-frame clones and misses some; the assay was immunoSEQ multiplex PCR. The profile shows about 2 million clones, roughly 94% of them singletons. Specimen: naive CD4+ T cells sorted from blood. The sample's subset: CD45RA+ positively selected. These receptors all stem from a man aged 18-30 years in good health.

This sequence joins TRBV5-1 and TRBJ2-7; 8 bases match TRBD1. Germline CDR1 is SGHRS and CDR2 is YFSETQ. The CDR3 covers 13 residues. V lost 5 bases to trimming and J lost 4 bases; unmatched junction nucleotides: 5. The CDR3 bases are TGCGCCAGCAGATCAACAGGGGGGTACGAGCAGTACTTC. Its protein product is CASRSTGGYEQYF.

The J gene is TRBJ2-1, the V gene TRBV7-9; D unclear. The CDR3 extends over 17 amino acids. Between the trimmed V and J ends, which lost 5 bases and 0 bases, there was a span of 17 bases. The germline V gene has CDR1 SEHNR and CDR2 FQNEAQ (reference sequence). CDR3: CASSLYGPLSSYNEQFF. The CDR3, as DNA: TGTGCCAGCAGCCTCTACGGACCCCTAAGCTCCTACAATGAGCAGTTCTTC.

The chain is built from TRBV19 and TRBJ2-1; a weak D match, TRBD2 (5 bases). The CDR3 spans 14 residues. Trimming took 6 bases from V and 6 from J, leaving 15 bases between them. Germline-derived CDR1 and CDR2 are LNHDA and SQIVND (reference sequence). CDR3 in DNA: TGTGCCAGTAGCTTACGGGAATTAAGCAATGAGCAGTTCTTC. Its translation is CASSLRELSNEQFF.

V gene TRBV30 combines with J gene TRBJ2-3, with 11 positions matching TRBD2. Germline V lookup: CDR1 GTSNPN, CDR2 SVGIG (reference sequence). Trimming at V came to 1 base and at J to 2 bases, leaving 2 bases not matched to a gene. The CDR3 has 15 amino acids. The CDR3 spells CAWSGLAGFTDTQYF. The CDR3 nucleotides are TGTGCCTGGAGTGGACTAGCGGGATTCACAGATACGCAGTATTTT.

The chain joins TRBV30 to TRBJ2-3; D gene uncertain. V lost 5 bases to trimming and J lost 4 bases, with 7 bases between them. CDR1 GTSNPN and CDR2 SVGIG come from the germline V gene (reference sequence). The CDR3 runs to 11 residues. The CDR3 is CAWQLADTQYF. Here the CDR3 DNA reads TGTGCCTGGCAGTTGGCAGATACGCAGTATTTT.

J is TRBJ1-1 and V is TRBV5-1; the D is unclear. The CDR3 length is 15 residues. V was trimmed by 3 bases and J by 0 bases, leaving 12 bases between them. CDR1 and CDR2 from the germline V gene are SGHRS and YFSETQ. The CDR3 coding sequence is TGCGCCAGCAGCTCCCTTTCGGGGTTGAACACTGAAGCTTTCTTT. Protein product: CASSSLSGLNTEAFF.

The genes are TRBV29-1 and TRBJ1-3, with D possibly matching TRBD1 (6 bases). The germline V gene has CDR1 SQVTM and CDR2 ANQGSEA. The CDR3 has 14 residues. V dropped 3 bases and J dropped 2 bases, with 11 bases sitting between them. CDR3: CSVDGGAAGNTIYF. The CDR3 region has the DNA TGCAGCGTTGACGGGGGGGCTGCTGGAAACACCATATATTTT.

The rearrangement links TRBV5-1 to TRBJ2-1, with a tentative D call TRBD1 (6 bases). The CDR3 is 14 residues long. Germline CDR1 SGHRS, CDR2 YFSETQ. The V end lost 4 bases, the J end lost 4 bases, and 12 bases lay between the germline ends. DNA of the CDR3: TGCGCCAGCAGCGTCGGACAGCCTTACAATGAGCAGTTCTTC. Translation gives CASSVGQPYNEQFF.

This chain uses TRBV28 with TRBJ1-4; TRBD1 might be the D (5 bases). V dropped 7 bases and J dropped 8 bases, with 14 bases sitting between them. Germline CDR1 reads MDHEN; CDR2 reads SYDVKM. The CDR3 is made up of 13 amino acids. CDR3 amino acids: CASNGRAKEKLFF. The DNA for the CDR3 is TGTGCCAGCAACGGCAGGGCGAAAGAAAAACTGTTTTTT.

CDR3 DNA: TGTGCCAGCAGCGTAGGCGGGACCGAGTGGGGCTACGAGCAGTACTTC. This gives the protein CASSVGGTEWGYEQYF. The chain links TRBV9 to TRBJ2-7, with D possibly matching TRBD2 (6 bases). The V gene's germline CDR1 is SGDLS and CDR2 YYNGEE. This CDR3 is 16 amino acids long. Trimming took 0 bases from V and 3 from J, leaving 16 bases between them.

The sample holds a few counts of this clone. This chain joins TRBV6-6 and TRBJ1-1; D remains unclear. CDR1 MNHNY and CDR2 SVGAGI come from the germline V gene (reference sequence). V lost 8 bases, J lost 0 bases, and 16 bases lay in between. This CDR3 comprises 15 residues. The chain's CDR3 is CASVPGGRMNTEAFF. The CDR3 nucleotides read TGTGCCAGCGTCCCAGGTGGCCGGATGAACACTGAAGCTTTCTTT.

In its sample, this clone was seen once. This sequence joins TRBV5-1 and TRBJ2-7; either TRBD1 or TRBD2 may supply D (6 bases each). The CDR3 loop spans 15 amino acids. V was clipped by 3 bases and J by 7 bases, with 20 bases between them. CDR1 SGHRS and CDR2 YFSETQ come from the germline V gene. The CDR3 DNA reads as TGCGCCAGCAGCTCAGAGGGGGGTCCGTCTCGTGAGCAGTACTTC. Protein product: CASSSEGGPSREQYF.

As DNA, the CDR3 is TGTGCCAGCTCACCATGGCAGACCTCCTACGAGCAGTACTTC. Its translation: CASSPWQTSYEQYF. This sequence joins TRBV18 and TRBJ2-7; D is unresolved. There are 14 residues in the CDR3. V lost 2 bases and J 0 bases, leaving 8 bases between the germline ends. Per germline, CDR1 KGHSH and CDR2 LQKENI.

CDR3 in DNA: TGTGCCAGCAGCTTAAATCGACAGAAACGCTACGAGCAGTACTTC. Translating gives CASSLNRQKRYEQYF. This rearrangement joins TRBV7-6 to TRBJ2-7; the D gene is possibly TRBD1 (5 bases). V was trimmed by 2 bases and J by 3 bases, leaving 14 bases between them. CDR1 and CDR2 (germline): SGHVS, FNYEAQ. This CDR3 comprises 15 residues.

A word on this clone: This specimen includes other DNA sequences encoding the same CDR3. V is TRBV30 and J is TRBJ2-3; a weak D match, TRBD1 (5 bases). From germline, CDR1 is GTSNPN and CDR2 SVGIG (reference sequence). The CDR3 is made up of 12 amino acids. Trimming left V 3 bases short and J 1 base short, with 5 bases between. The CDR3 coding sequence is TGTGCCTGGAGAGGGGGCACAGATACGCAGTATTTT. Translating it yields CAWRGGTDTQYF.

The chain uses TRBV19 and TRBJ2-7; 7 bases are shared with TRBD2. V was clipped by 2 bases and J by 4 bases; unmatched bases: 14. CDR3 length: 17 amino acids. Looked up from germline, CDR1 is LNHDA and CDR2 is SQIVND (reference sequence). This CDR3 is CASSISNAAGDSYEQYF. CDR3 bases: TGTGCCAGTAGTATAAGCAATGCCGCGGGAGACTCTTACGAGCAGTACTTC.

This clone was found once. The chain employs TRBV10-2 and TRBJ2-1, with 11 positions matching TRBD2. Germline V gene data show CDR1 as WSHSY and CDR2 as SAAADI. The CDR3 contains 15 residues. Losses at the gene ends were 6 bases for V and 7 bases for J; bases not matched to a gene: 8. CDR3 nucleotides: TGCGCCAGCAGCGTAGCGGGAGGGCCCTCGAATGAGCAGTTCTTC. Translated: CASSVAGGPSNEQFF.

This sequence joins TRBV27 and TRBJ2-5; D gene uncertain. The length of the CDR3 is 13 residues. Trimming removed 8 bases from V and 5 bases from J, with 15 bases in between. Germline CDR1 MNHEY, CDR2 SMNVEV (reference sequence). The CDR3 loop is CASRPLVPETQYF. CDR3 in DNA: TGTGCCAGCCGCCCTCTGGTACCGGAGACCCAGTACTTC.

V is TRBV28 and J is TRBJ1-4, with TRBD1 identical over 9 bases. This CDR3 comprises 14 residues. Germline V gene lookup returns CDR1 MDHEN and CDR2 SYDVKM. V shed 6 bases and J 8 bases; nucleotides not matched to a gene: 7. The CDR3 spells CASSPGQGREKLFF. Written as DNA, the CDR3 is TGTGCCAGCAGCCCCGGACAGGGGCGGGAAAAACTGTTTTTT.

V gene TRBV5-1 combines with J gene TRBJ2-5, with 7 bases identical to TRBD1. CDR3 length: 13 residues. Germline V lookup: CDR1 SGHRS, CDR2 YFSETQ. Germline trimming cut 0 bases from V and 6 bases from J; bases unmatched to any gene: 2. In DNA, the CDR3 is TGCGCCAGCAGCTTGGGACAGGGACAGACCCAGTACTTC. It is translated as CASSLGQGQTQYF.

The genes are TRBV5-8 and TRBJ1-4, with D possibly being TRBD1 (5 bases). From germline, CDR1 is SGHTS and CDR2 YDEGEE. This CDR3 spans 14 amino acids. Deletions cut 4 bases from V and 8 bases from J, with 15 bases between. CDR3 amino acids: CASSGPQVFEKLFF. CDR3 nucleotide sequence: TGTGCCAGCAGCGGACCACAGGTTTTCGAAAAACTGTTTTTT.

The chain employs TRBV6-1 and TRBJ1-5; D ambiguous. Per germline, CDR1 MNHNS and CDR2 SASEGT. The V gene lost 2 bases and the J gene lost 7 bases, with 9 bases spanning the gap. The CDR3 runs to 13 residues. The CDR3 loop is CASSEQVGQPQHF. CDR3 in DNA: TGTGCCAGCAGTGAACAGGTGGGCCAGCCCCAGCATTTT.

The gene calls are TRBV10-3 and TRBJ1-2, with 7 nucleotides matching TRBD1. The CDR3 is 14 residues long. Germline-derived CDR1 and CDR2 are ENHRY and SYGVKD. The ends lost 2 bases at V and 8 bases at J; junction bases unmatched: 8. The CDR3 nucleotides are TGTGCCATCAGTGAGCCGGGGGACAGACAAGGCTACACCTTC. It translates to CAISEPGDRQGYTF.

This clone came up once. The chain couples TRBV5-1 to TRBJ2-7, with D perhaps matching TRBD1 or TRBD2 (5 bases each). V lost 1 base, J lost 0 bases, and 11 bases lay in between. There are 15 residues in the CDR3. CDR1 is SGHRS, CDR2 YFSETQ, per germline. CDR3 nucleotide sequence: TGCGCCAGCAGCTTGAATCCAGGGAGCTCCTACGAGCAGTACTTC. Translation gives CASSLNPGSSYEQYF.

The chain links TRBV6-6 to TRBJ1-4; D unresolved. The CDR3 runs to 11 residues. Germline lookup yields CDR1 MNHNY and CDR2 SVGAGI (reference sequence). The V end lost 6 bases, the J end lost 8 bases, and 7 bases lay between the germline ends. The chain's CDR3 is CASRGWEKLFF. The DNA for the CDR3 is TGTGCCAGCAGGGGTTGGGAAAAACTGTTTTTT.

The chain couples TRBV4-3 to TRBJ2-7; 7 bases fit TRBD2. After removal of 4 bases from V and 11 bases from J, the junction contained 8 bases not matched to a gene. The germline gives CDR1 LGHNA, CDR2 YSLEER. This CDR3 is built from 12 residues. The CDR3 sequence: CASSPSGTREYF. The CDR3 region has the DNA TGCGCCAGCAGCCCCAGCGGGACCCGTGAGTACTTC.

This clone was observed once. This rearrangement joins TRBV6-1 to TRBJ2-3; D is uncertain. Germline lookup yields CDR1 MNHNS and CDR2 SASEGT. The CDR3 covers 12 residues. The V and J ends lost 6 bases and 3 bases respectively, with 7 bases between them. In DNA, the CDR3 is TGTGCCAGCAGGAGCCGGACAGATACGCAGTATTTT. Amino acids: CASRSRTDTQYF.